One and the same sample provided the 25 T cell receptor beta chains below, sequenced in a study of T cells in Graves' hyperthyroidism and ophthalmopathy. From RNA transcripts, TCR beta CDR3 regions were amplified. TCR CDR3 underwent first-round RT-PCR with the HTBI primer set. TCRdb used MiXCR to reprocess the multiplex PCR reads, holding one entry per CDR3 protein. The sample yields approximately 600,000 distinct CDR3 sequences, approximately 14% seen once. Sample: blood. The source is a woman aged 18-29 years with Graves' ophthalmopathy.

This clonotype appeared many times. The chain carries TRBV25-1 and TRBJ2-5; 9 bases line up with TRBD1. The trim removed 1 base at V and 4 bases at J, leaving 16 bases unmatched. This CDR3 is 19 amino acids long. Germline V lookup: CDR1 MGHDK, CDR2 SYGVNS. The CDR3 DNA reads as TGTGCCAGCAGTGAATGGGAGGGACAGCGGGACAGGGTGGTAGAGACCCAGTACTTC. Its protein is CASSEWEGQRDRVVETQYF.

In this sample, this clonotype turned up many times. The rearrangement joins TRBV2 to TRBJ2-5; D gene uncertain. The germline gives CDR1 SNHLY, CDR2 FYNNEI. The CDR3 contains 14 residues. V lost 5 bases to trimming and J lost 2 bases, with 12 bases between them. The CDR3 region has the DNA TGTGCCAGCAGTTTAACATTCCTGCAAGAGACCCAGTACTTC. Translating gives CASSLTFLQETQYF.

This clonotype has at least ten counts. The rearrangement uses TRBV7-8 and TRBJ2-1, with TRBD2 matching over 9 bases. The ends lost 0 bases at V and 4 bases at J; junction bases unmatched: 4. Germline CDR1 and CDR2: SGHVS and FQNEAQ. This CDR3 spans 16 amino acids. In nucleotides, the CDR3 is TGTGCCAGCAGCTTAGCTGGGACTAGCCGGTACAATGAGCAGTTCTTC. This codes for CASSLAGTSRYNEQFF.

In its sample, this clonotype was seen many times. The J gene is TRBJ2-5, the V gene TRBV27, with D perhaps matching TRBD1 or TRBD2 (6 bases each). Trimming took 4 bases from V and 4 from J, leaving 19 bases between them. Germline V gene lookup returns CDR1 MNHEY and CDR2 SMNVEV (reference sequence). The CDR3 extends over 16 amino acids. The CDR3 here is CASSSPGQGRSETQYF. The CDR3 bases are TGTGCCAGCAGTTCCCCCGGGCAGGGGAGGTCAGAGACCCAGTACTTC.

This clonotype showed up many times. The genes are TRBV20-1 and TRBJ2-1; D uncertain. Trimming pared 7 bases from V and 6 bases from J, leaving 13 bases between. The CDR3 extends over 12 amino acids. Germline V gene data show CDR1 as DFQATT and CDR2 as SNEGSKA (reference sequence). The CDR3 here is CSGRQSGNEQFF. DNA for the CDR3: TGCAGTGGGCGGCAGTCGGGCAATGAGCAGTTCTTC.

There are many counts of this clonotype. The rearrangement uses TRBV12-3 or TRBV12-4 and TRBJ2-7; 10 bases are shared with TRBD1. The CDR3 length is 13 residues. V trimming: 6 bases; J trimming: 6 bases; junction bases outside the gene matches: 5. The CDR3 region is CASSRDRGGEQYF. CDR3 DNA: TGTGCCAGCAGCAGGGACAGGGGAGGCGAGCAGTACTTC.

This clonotype was seen more than once but under ten times. J is TRBJ1-3 and V is TRBV4-1; D remains unclear. V was shortened by 0 bases and J by 3 bases, with 9 bases between the two germline ends. Looked up from germline, CDR1 is MGHRA and CDR2 is YSYEKL. This CDR3 region has 15 residues. CDR3 in amino acids: CASSQDVTVGNTIYF. DNA of the CDR3: TGCGCCAGCAGCCAAGATGTGACGGTTGGAAACACCATATATTTT.

This clonotype was seen ten or more times. The CDR3 sequence is CATSDNGQASTGSYNEQFF. The CDR3 DNA reads TGTGCCACCAGTGACAATGGACAGGCCAGCACCGGCTCCTACAATGAGCAGTTCTTC. V is TRBV24-1 and J is TRBJ2-1, with 7 nucleotides matching TRBD1. The ends lost 4 bases at V and 0 bases at J; junction bases unmatched: 14. CDR1 is KGHDR and CDR2 is SFDVKD in the germline V gene. The CDR3 runs to 19 residues.

This clonotype was seen many times. The chain employs TRBV6-5 and TRBJ2-5; 13 positions match TRBD2. Germline lookup yields CDR1 MNHEY and CDR2 SVGAGI. The CDR3 consists of 16 residues. V lost 3 bases to trimming and J lost 4 bases; unmatched junction nucleotides: 5. CDR3 coding DNA: TGTGCCAGCAGTTATACTAGCGGGAGGGCCGTAGAGACCCAGTACTTC. Amino acid sequence: CASSYTSGRAVETQYF.

This clonotype was counted at least ten times. V usage is TRBV11-2 and J usage is TRBJ2-3; D is possibly TRBD2 (5 bases). The ends were cut back, 5 bases at V and 4 bases at J, with 16 bases in the middle. CDR3 length: 15 residues. CDR1 is SGHAT and CDR2 is FQNNGV in the germline V gene. DNA of the CDR3: TGTGCCAGCAGCCTAAGGACTGAATTTCCAGATACGCAGTATTTT. Translated: CASSLRTEFPDTQYF.

V usage is TRBV6-5 and J usage is TRBJ1-4; D not resolved. Deletions cut 0 bases from V and 8 bases from J, with 19 bases between. The CDR3 extends over 17 amino acids. CDR1 and CDR2 (germline): MNHEY, SVGAGI. The CDR3 protein is CASSYSLSRATGEKLFF. DNA of the CDR3: TGTGCCAGCAGTTACTCCCTAAGCCGGGCCACGGGGGAAAAACTGTTTTTT.

The CDR3 region has the DNA TGTGCCAGCGAGGGTGGGGACAGCGTTTACAATGAGCAGTTCTTC. Translated: CASEGGDSVYNEQFF. V and J are TRBV13 and TRBJ2-1; 7 bases fit TRBD1. The CDR3 length is 15 residues. Germline V gene sequence: CDR1 PRHDT, CDR2 FYEKMQ (reference sequence). J was trimmed by 4 bases and V by 8 bases; bases with no gene match: 11. The full variable domain, with the rest looked up from reference TRBV13 and TRBJ2-1, is AAGVIQSPRHLIKEKRETATLKCYPIPRHDTVYWYQQGPGQDPQFLISFYEKMQSDKGSIPDRFSAQQFSDYHSELNMSSLELGDSALYFCASEGGDSVYNEQFFGPGTRLTVL.

This clonotype was counted ten times or more. The chain recombines TRBV24-1 with TRBJ1-1; a weak D match, TRBD1 (5 bases). This CDR3 region has 15 residues. The V end was cut by 4 bases, the J end by 1 base, with 12 bases between. Germline V gene lookup returns CDR1 KGHDR and CDR2 SFDVKD. In DNA, the CDR3 is TGTGCCACCAGTGACCCCCGGGGCGGGAACACTGAAGCTTTCTTT. Amino acids: CATSDPRGGNTEAFF.

Only a few counts were recorded for this clonotype. This chain connects TRBV28 to TRBJ2-7; D is unresolved. The CDR3 is 17 residues long. With 2 bases removed from V and 4 bases from J, the gap between germline ends came to 21 bases. The V gene's germline CDR1 is MDHEN and CDR2 SYDVKM. The CDR3 here is CASSLGIGPKFMYEQYF. The CDR3 DNA reads TGTGCCAGCAGTTTAGGTATCGGGCCGAAGTTTATGTACGAGCAGTACTTC.

This clonotype was detected a few times. This chain uses TRBV19 with TRBJ2-6; D not resolved. The germline V gene encodes CDR1 LNHDA and CDR2 SQIVND (reference sequence). The CDR3 runs 15 residues. V lost 2 bases and J 0 bases, leaving 5 bases between the germline ends. CDR3 coding DNA: TGTGCCAGTAGTATAACTAACTCTGGGGCCAACGTCCTGACTTTC. Its translation: CASSITNSGANVLTF.

This chain joins TRBV12-3 or TRBV12-4 and TRBJ1-5; 11 bases map to TRBD1. After removal of 1 base from V and 3 bases from J, the junction contained 8 bases not matched to a gene. The CDR3 runs to 18 residues. The CDR3 sequence: CASSLVSGTGGSNQPQHF. In DNA, the CDR3 is TGTGCCAGCAGTTTAGTCTCCGGGACAGGGGGATCCAATCAGCCCCAGCATTTT.

This clonotype has ten or more counts. The chain is built from TRBV7-3 and TRBJ1-3; 7 bases map to TRBD1. CDR3 length: 14 residues. The V gene's germline CDR1 is SGHTA and CDR2 FQGTGA. With 8 bases clipped from V and 0 bases from J, the junction kept 4 bases outside the gene matches. CDR3 sequence (DNA): TGTGCCAGCGGAACAGGGGACTCTGGAAACACCATATATTTT. It is translated as CASGTGDSGNTIYF. Drawing the rest from reference TRBV7-3 and TRBJ1-3, the complete variable domain is GAGVSQTPSNKVTEKGKYVELRCDPISGHTALYWYRQSLGQGPEFLIYFQGTGAADDSGLPNDRFFAVRPEGSVSTLKIQRTERGDSAVYLCASGTGDSGNTIYFGEGSWLTVV.

This clonotype was detected ten times or more. The chain combines TRBV27 with TRBJ1-1; D unresolved. Per germline, CDR1 MNHEY and CDR2 SMNVEV (reference sequence). V lost 3 bases to trimming and J lost 1 base, with 9 bases between them. The CDR3 is made up of 14 amino acids. The CDR3 loop reads CASSFYWTNTEAFF. In DNA form, the CDR3 reads TGTGCCAGCAGTTTTTACTGGACGAACACTGAAGCTTTCTTT.

This clonotype was observed a few times. V and J are TRBV29-1 and TRBJ1-1; D may be TRBD1 (6 bases). V was trimmed by 1 base and J by 10 bases, leaving 16 bases between them. The length of the CDR3 is 13 residues. Per the germline V gene, CDR1 is SQVTM and CDR2 is ANQGSEA. CDR3 DNA: TGCAGCGTTGAAGTCCAACTAAGGGGGGGAGCTTTCTTT. It translates to CSVEVQLRGGAFF. The full variable domain, in which reference TRBV29-1 and TRBJ1-1 provide the parts outside the CDR3, is SAVISQKPSRDICQRGTSLTIQCQVDSQVTMMFWYRQQPGQSLTLIATANQGSEATYESGFVIDKFPISRPNLTFSTLTVSNMSPEDSSIYLCSVEVQLRGGAFFGQGTRLTVV.

This clonotype was recorded at least ten times. This chain uses TRBV20-1 with TRBJ2-7, with a weak D call TRBD2 (7 bases). This CDR3 contains 14 residues. The germline V gene encodes CDR1 DFQATT and CDR2 SNEGSKA (reference sequence). Trimming stripped 3 bases from V and 4 bases from J, with 16 bases between. DNA of the CDR3: TGCAGTGCTAGTATCGGGGGGCGAGGATACGAGCAGTACTTC. This sequence encodes CSASIGGRGYEQYF.

Ten or more counts support this clonotype. The chain carries TRBV7-8 and TRBJ2-7, with D unresolved. Trimming cost V 1 base and J 6 bases, with 10 bases left between them. The CDR3 totals 13 residues. Germline V gene sequence: CDR1 SGHVS, CDR2 FQNEAQ. CDR3: CASSLGVEGEQYF. The CDR3 DNA reads TGTGCCAGCAGCTTAGGGGTTGAAGGCGAGCAGTACTTC.

This rearrangement joins TRBV27 to TRBJ2-7; the D gene could be TRBD1 or TRBD2 (6 bases each). In germline, CDR1 is MNHEY, CDR2 SMNVEV (reference sequence). Trimming shortened V by 6 bases and J by 5 bases, and 17 bases separated the two germline ends. CDR3 length: 14 residues. The CDR3 coding sequence is TGTGCCAGCAGCCCGAGGGGGGAGCTCCACGAGCAGTACTTC. Protein sequence: CASSPRGELHEQYF.

The sample holds many counts of this clonotype. The chain is built from TRBV30 and TRBJ1-5; D ambiguous. Trimming pared 2 bases from V and 8 bases from J, leaving 16 bases between. This CDR3 region has 14 residues. Germline CDR1 is GTSNPN and CDR2 is SVGIG (reference sequence). The CDR3 spells CAWSLDFPFEPQHF. Written as DNA, the CDR3 is TGTGCCTGGAGTTTAGACTTTCCATTCGAGCCCCAGCATTTT.

There are many counts of this clonotype. This sequence joins TRBV6-2 or TRBV6-3 and TRBJ2-7; D assignment may be TRBD1 or TRBD2 (5 bases each). The V end lost 5 bases, the J end lost 2 bases, and 13 bases lay between the germline ends. Germline-derived CDR1 and CDR2 are MNHEY and SVGEGT. CDR3 length: 14 amino acids. CDR3 nucleotides: TGTGCCAGCAGTCTGGGGGATACCCCCTACGAGCAGTACTTC. Protein: CASSLGDTPYEQYF.

In its sample, this clonotype was seen many times. This sequence joins TRBV9 and TRBJ2-3, with 8 bases that match TRBD2. Germline-derived CDR1 and CDR2 are SGDLS and YYNGEE. J gave up 2 bases and V 5 bases, and 10 bases lay outside the gene matches. The CDR3 spans 16 residues. The CDR3 reads CASSPPGLGDTDTQYF. The CDR3 DNA reads TGTGCCAGCAGTCCTCCGGGACTAGGGGACACAGATACGCAGTATTTT.